The present T cell receptor (beta chain) was sequenced within a study of blood T cell repertoires in COVID-19. Assay used: immunoSEQ multiplex PCR; TCRdb lists only in-frame clones, some missing. The sample has approximately 470,000 clones, about nine tenths seen once. V dropped 5 bases and J dropped 1 base, with 12 bases sitting between them. Germline loops: CDR1 SEHNR, CDR2 FQNEAQ (reference sequence). The CDR3 covers 14 residues. This sequence originates from a young woman who had recovered from COVID-19. The chain couples TRBV7-9 to TRBJ2-7; D is unclear. Sequencing was performed on PBMCs or T cells enriched from blood (not recorded which). The CDR3: CASSRHESSYEQYF. The CDR3 DNA reads TGTGCCAGCAGCCGTCACGAGAGTTCCTACGAGCAGTACTTC.